The 10 T cell receptor beta chains reported below all come from one sample, sequenced in a study of CD8 T cells in Susac syndrome. Reverse transcription of roughly 0.45 to 1 ug RNA was carried out with random hexamers. TCRdb called the immunoSEQ multiplex PCR reads again in MiXCR, with one record for every CDR3 protein. The table records about 100,000 distinct CDR3 sequences, approximately 95% of them present only once. Sequencing was carried out using CD8+ T cells from PBMCs. The receptors derive from a human donor with Susac syndrome.

The chain has TRBV28 and TRBJ2-5; D is unresolved. V gave up 7 bases and J gave up 5 bases, with 17 bases separating them. Germline CDR1 MDHEN, CDR2 SYDVKM. The CDR3 runs 14 residues. This chain's CDR3 is CASTDMPMWETQYF. As DNA, the CDR3 is TGTGCCAGCACAGACATGCCCATGTGGGAGACCCAGTACTTC.

This rearrangement joins TRBV2 to TRBJ1-2; D not resolved. Germline lookup yields CDR1 SNHLY and CDR2 FYNNEI. This CDR3 region has 12 residues. V dropped 3 bases and J dropped 10 bases, with 12 bases sitting between them. The CDR3 here is CASSDSGADYTF. In DNA, the CDR3 is TGTGCCAGCAGTGACTCGGGAGCCGACTACACCTTC.

The gene calls are TRBV29-1 and TRBJ1-2; D not certain. V was clipped by 0 bases and J by 8 bases, with 16 bases between them. This CDR3 is built from 14 residues. Germline loops: CDR1 SQVTM, CDR2 ANQGSEA. The CDR3 is CSVEDLSGIGGYTF. Written as DNA, the CDR3 is TGCAGCGTTGAAGATTTGTCGGGGATTGGGGGCTACACCTTC.

This chain connects TRBV5-6 to TRBJ2-2; D is undetermined. Germline loops: CDR1 SGHDT, CDR2 YYEEEE. The CDR3 has 16 amino acids. Trimming took 4 bases from V and 5 from J, leaving 18 bases between them. CDR3 in amino acids: CASSPVASWRTGELFF. CDR3 sequence (DNA): TGTGCCAGCAGCCCGGTCGCCAGCTGGCGTACCGGGGAGCTGTTTTTT.

The V call is TRBV14, the J call TRBJ2-5, with TRBD1 matching over 7 bases. In germline, CDR1 is SGHDN, CDR2 FVKESK. This CDR3 contains 15 residues. The junction had 10 bases not matched to a gene; V was cut back by 4 bases and J by 5 bases. CDR3 region: CASSPWTGSGETQYF. The CDR3 nucleotides read TGTGCCAGCAGCCCTTGGACAGGTTCGGGGGAGACCCAGTACTTC.

This clonotype has just one count. This chain joins TRBV5-1 and TRBJ1-2, with D perhaps TRBD1 (5 bases). The germline V and J ends were trimmed by 2 bases and 7 bases, with 12 bases remaining between them. Germline CDR1 SGHRS, CDR2 YFSETQ. The CDR3 is made up of 13 amino acids. CDR3 loop: CASSLPGPSGYTF. The CDR3 DNA sequence: TGCGCCAGCAGCTTACCGGGACCAAGTGGCTACACCTTC.

The chain employs TRBV5-1 and TRBJ2-7; TRBD2 might be the D (6 bases). CDR1 is SGHRS, CDR2 YFSETQ, per germline. The ends were cut back, 4 bases at V and 5 bases at J, with 13 bases in the middle. The length of the CDR3 is 13 residues. The CDR3 loop reads CASSPGTLDEQYF. The CDR3 DNA follows: TGCGCCAGCAGCCCCGGGACTCTCGACGAGCAGTACTTC.

This chain uses TRBV5-1 with TRBJ2-1, with no clear D. The CDR3 is 13 amino acids. Deletions cut 5 bases from V and 3 bases from J, with 9 bases between. CDR1 is SGHRS and CDR2 is YFSETQ in the germline V gene. The CDR3: CASRPPYYNEQFF. The CDR3 DNA reads as TGCGCCAGCAGGCCGCCGTACTACAATGAGCAGTTCTTC.

The chain joins TRBV29-1 to TRBJ2-5; no reliable D call. The length of the CDR3 is 14 residues. V lost 3 bases and J lost 2, with 13 bases in between. CDR1 is SQVTM, CDR2 ANQGSEA, per germline. The CDR3 DNA is TGCAGCGTTGACCTGCCCAAAAAACAAGAGACCCAGTACTTC. Translated: CSVDLPKKQETQYF.

The chain carries TRBV27 and TRBJ2-5; D gene unclear. The germline CDR1 and CDR2 sequences are MNHEY and SMNVEV (reference sequence). The CDR3 contains 12 residues. The V and J ends lost 6 bases and 5 bases respectively, with 10 bases between them. Here the CDR3 DNA reads TGTGCCAGCAGCATAGCCTGGGAGACCCAGTACTTC. Residues: CASSIAWETQYF.